This T cell receptor beta chain was recovered during a study of cytomegalovirus exposure and HLA in healthy donors. Study conclusions and caveats: It emerged from a later analysis that several of the most significant clusters appeared to be linked to common viral pathogens. Clonal expansion was found to be greater in HLA-associated TCR beta chains than in equally common others in a later analysis. High specificity and sensitivity for cytomegalovirus status were reported for the classifier.

Looked up from germline, CDR1 is SGHTA and CDR2 is FQGNSA. With 5 bases removed from V and 4 bases from J, the gap between germline ends came to 15 bases. This CDR3 contains 15 residues. Notes on this clone: The antigen is unknown.

Amplification used 60 Vbeta primers and 13 Jbeta primers. The assay was immunoSEQ multiplex PCR, and TCRdb's table has in-frame clones only and misses some. The sample carries about 130,000 clones, 17% recorded once. What was sequenced was PBMCs. This clonotype originated in a female donor in good health and CMV-seropositive. This rearrangement joins TRBV7-2 to TRBJ1-5; TRBD1 is a possible D gene (6 bases). The CDR3 DNA reads TGTGCCAGCAGCCGGCCGGGGGGCGCGAATCAGCCCCAGCATTTT. Translated: CASSRPGGANQPQHF.